This T cell receptor beta chain is from a study of blood T cell repertoires in COVID-19. In the study overall: PBMCs, B-cell-depleted T cells, or T cells were the source of the cDNA or gDNA that made up the material.

The CDR3 has 16 residues. Germline V gene lookup returns CDR1 SNHLY and CDR2 FYNNEI. J was trimmed by 2 bases and V by 4 bases; bases with no gene match: 8. Sequencing used immunoSEQ multiplex PCR; TCRdb keeps in-frame clones, though not all of them. The sample holds under 300,000 clones; more than 65% are singletons and the top ten take roughly 4%. The sequence derives from a middle-aged woman with active or convalescent COVID-19. Sequencing was performed on peripheral blood. The chain employs TRBV2 and TRBJ2-3; TRBD2 matches 8 bases. CDR3 in amino acids: CASSAVAGLSTDTQYF. The CDR3 DNA reads as TGTGCCAGCAGTGCAGTAGCGGGGCTCTCCACAGATACGCAGTATTTT. Variable domain in full (rest from reference TRBV2 and TRBJ2-3): EPEVTQTPSHQVTQMGQEVILRCVPISNHLYFYWYRQILGQKVEFLVSFYNNEISEKSEIFDDQFSVERPDGSNFTLKIRSTKLEDSAMYFCASSAVAGLSTDTQYFGPGTRLTVL.